One sample yielded the 7 T cell receptor beta chains listed below, sequenced in a study of blood T cell repertoires in COVID-19. Sequenced by immunoSEQ multiplex PCR; TCRdb stores in-frame clones only, minus some. Among 95,000 to 100,000 clones listed, approximately 87% were seen once. The material sequenced was peripheral blood. Receptor source: a woman between 25 and 40 years old with acute or convalescent COVID-19.

The V gene is TRBV5-1, the J gene TRBJ1-2; no definite D call. Germline CDR1 is SGHRS and CDR2 is YFSETQ. V was shortened by 0 bases and J by 4 bases, with 16 bases between the two germline ends. CDR3 size: 16 residues. CDR3 residues: CASSLAGRAAVYGYTF. The CDR3 nucleotides read TGCGCCAGCAGCTTGGCGGGGAGGGCGGCGGTCTATGGCTACACCTTC.

V and J are TRBV29-1 and TRBJ1-4; no reliable D call. Germline lookup yields CDR1 SQVTM and CDR2 ANQGSEA. CDR3 length: 13 amino acids. Trimming took off 0 bases at V and 8 bases at J, with 10 bases between the two ends. CDR3 sequence: CSVEDIAREKLFF. The DNA for the CDR3 is TGCAGCGTTGAAGATATCGCGAGGGAAAAACTGTTTTTT.

V and J are TRBV4-2 and TRBJ2-2; TRBD1 is a possible D gene (6 bases). Germline V gives CDR1 LGHNA, CDR2 YNFKEQ. Trimming pared 4 bases from V and 2 bases from J, leaving 26 bases between. The CDR3 spans 20 residues. In nucleotides, the CDR3 is TGTGCCAGCAGCCTCGGTAGTGCTCCGGAGGCAGGGGTCAACACCGGGGAGCTGTTTTTT. Amino acid sequence: CASSLGSAPEAGVNTGELFF.

V and J are TRBV7-9 and TRBJ2-2, with 7 bases matching TRBD1. V lost 1 base and J lost 7; bases outside the gene matches: 12. Per germline, CDR1 SEHNR and CDR2 FQNEAQ (reference sequence). The CDR3 is made up of 17 amino acids. CDR3 amino acids: CASSLEVGTERRGELFF. CDR3 bases: TGTGCCAGCAGCTTAGAGGTGGGGACAGAAAGGCGCGGGGAGCTGTTTTTT.

This clone was detected a few times. The J gene is TRBJ2-2, the V gene TRBV3-1 (or the pseudogene TRBV3-2); 7 bases match TRBD1. From germline, CDR1 is LGHDT and CDR2 YNNKEL (reference sequence). The V gene end was trimmed by 0 bases and the J gene end by 15 bases; junction bases not matched to a gene: 7. The CDR3 runs 13 residues. CDR3 nucleotide sequence: TGTGCCAGCAGCCAAGATGGTGCAGGGGGAATGTTTTTT. Translation: CASSQDGAGGMFF.

V usage is TRBV2 and J usage is TRBJ2-7; possibly TRBD1 for D (5 bases). This CDR3 has 15 residues. The ends were cut back, 2 bases at V and 5 bases at J, with 16 bases in the middle. The germline gives CDR1 SNHLY, CDR2 FYNNEI. The CDR3 nucleotides read TGTGCCAGCAGTGAAATGACAGTTACCTATGACGAGCAGTACTTC. It is translated as CASSEMTVTYDEQYF.

This chain joins TRBV25-1 and TRBJ2-1; TRBD1 might be the D (5 bases). The CDR3 loop spans 13 amino acids. Germline CDR1 MGHDK, CDR2 SYGVNS. Trimming removed 1 base at V and 9 bases at J, with 10 bases between. The CDR3 spells CASSESYRSEQFF. In DNA form, the CDR3 reads TGTGCCAGCAGTGAATCTTACAGGAGTGAGCAGTTCTTC.